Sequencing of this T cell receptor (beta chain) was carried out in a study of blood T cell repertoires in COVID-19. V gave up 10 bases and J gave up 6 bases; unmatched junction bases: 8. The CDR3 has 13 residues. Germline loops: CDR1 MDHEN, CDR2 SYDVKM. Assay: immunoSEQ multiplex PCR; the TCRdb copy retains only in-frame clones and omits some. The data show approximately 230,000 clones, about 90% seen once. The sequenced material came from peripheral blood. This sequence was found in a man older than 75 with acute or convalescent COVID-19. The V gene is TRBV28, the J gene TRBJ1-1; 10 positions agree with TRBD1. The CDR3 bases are TGTGCCACCCGACAGGGGGCGCCCCCTGAAGCTTTCTTT. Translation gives CATRQGAPPEAFF.